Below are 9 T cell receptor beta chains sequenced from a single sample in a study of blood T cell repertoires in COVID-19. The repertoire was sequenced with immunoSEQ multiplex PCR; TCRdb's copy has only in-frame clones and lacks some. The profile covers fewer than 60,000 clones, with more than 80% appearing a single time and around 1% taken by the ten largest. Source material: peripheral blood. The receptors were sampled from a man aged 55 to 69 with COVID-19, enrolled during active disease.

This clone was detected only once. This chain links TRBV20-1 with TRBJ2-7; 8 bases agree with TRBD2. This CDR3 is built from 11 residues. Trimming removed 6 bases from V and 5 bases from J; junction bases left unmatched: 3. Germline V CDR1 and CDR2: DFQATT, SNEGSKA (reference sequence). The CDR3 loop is CSASGGHEQYF. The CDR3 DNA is TGCAGTGCCAGCGGGGGCCACGAGCAGTACTTC.

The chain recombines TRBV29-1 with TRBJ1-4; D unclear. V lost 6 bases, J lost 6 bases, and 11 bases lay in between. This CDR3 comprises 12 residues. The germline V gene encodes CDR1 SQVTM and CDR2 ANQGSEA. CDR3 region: CSVSGTHEKLFF. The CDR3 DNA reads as TGCAGCGTCAGCGGCACGCATGAAAAACTGTTTTTT.

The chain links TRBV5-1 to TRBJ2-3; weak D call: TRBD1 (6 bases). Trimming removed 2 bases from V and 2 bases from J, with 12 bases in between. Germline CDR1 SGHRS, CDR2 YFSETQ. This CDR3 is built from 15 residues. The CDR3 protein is CASSFGRGDTDTQYF. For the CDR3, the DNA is TGCGCCAGCAGCTTTGGCAGGGGTGACACAGATACGCAGTATTTT.

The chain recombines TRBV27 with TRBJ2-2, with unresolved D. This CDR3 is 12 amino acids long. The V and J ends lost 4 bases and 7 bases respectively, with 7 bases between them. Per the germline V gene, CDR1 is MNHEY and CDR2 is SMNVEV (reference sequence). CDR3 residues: CASSSRFGELFF. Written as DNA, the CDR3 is TGTGCCAGCAGTTCTCGGTTCGGGGAGCTGTTTTTT.

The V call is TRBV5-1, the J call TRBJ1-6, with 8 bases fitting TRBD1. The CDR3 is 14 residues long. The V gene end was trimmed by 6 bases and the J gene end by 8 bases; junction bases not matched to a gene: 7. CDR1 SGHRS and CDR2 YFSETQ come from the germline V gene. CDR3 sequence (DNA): TGCGCCAGCAAGTTAACACAGGGGGATTCACCCCTCCACTTT. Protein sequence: CASKLTQGDSPLHF.

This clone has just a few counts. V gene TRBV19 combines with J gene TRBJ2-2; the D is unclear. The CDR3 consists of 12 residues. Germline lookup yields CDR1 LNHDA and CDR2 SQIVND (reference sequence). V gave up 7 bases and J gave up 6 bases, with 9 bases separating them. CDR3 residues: CASKSFPGELFF. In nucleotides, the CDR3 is TGTGCCAGTAAAAGCTTCCCCGGGGAGCTGTTTTTT.

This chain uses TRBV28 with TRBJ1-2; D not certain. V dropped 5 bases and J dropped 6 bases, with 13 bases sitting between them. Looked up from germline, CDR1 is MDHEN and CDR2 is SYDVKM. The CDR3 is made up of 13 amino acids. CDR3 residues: CASSTPGGNGYTF. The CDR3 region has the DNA TGTGCCAGCAGTACCCCCGGAGGGAATGGCTACACCTTC.

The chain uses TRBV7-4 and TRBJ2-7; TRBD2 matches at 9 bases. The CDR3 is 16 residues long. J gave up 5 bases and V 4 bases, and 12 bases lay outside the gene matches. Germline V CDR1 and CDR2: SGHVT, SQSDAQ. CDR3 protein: CASSYRRLAVPHEQYF. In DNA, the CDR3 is TGTGCCAGCAGCTATCGCCGACTAGCGGTTCCCCACGAGCAGTACTTC. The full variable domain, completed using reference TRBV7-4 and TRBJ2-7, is GAGVSQSPRYKVAKRGRDVALRCDSISGHVTLYWYRQTLGQGSEVLTYSQSDAQRDKSGRPSGRFSAERPERSVSTLKIQRTEQGDSAVYLCASSYRRLAVPHEQYFGPGTRLTVT.

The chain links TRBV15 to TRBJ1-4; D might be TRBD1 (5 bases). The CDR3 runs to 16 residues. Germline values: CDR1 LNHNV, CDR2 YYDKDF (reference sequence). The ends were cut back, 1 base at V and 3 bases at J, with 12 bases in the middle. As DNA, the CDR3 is TGTGCCACCAGCAGAGCCAGGCGGGGCTCTAATGAAAAACTGTTTTTT. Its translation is CATSRARRGSNEKLFF.